This T cell receptor (beta chain) was sequenced during a study of blood T cell repertoires in COVID-19. Sequenced by immunoSEQ multiplex PCR; TCRdb stores in-frame clones only, minus some. Among 300,000 or so clones, about 85% were seen once, and the ten largest hold under 6.5%. Participant-reported clinical history was the basis for cohort assignment. Material for sequencing was PBMCs or T cells enriched from blood (not recorded which). This receptor was identified in a woman aged 30 to 39 who had recovered from COVID-19.

CDR3 protein: CASGGTGGNQPQHF. CDR3 bases: TGTGCCAGTGGCGGAACAGGGGGGAATCAGCCCCAGCATTTT. The V call is TRBV19, the J call TRBJ1-5; 8 bases fit TRBD1. V was pared by 8 bases and J by 4 bases, with 7 bases of the junction left unmatched. This CDR3 is 14 amino acids long. The germline CDR1 and CDR2 sequences are LNHDA and SQIVND (reference sequence).